A few counts support the clone carrying this T cell receptor beta chain. Its target is unknown. This sample stems from a study of shared clonotypes between healthy human individuals. It was CD45RO-negative cells, positively selected for CCR7, that made up naive CD8 cells, with terminally differentiated effector memory CD45RA+ cells excluded. With V trimmed by 6 bases and J by 3 bases, 0 bases remained unmatched. The CDR3 is 12 residues long. From germline, CDR1 is SNHLY and CDR2 FYNNEI. Clones were read by immunoSEQ multiplex PCR, and TCRdb kept only the in-frame ones, dropping some. The sample shows around 2,000,000 clones, over 85% of them seen only once. Study-wide points: Large depth notwithstanding, sorted-subset sequencing proved incomplete by rarefaction. A reduction in generation probabilities was seen for non-shared clonotypes relative to those shared by all four donors. Measured sharing among donors was expected to vary with sequencing depth. Larger estimated richness was generally seen in naive subsets than in memory subsets.

This clonotype originated in a man between 18 and 29 years old in good health. The specimen sequenced was naive CD8+ T cells sorted from blood. V is TRBV2 and J is TRBJ2-7; 9 bases align to TRBD1. The CDR3, as DNA: TGTGCCAGCAGGGGACAGGGCTACGAGCAGTACTTC. This gives the protein CASRGQGYEQYF.